This T cell receptor (beta chain) was observed in a study of cytomegalovirus exposure and HLA in healthy donors. The PCR employed 60 Vbeta primers together with 13 Jbeta primers. The data were produced by immunoSEQ multiplex PCR, yet TCRdb's version contains in-frame clones alone and is incomplete. Among about 190,000 clones listed, 60% to 85% were seen once. Trimming pared 5 bases from V and 0 bases from J, leaving 13 bases between. This CDR3 is built from 15 residues. Per germline, CDR1 LNHDA and CDR2 SQIVND (reference sequence). Specimen: PBMCs. The sequence came from a middle-aged woman in good health and CMV-seronegative. The rearrangement joins TRBV19 to TRBJ1-1, with D possibly TRBD1 on 5 matching bases. As DNA, the CDR3 is TGTGCCAGTAGTGATACAGGATCCATGAACACTGAAGCTTTCTTT. Translated: CASSDTGSMNTEAFF. Variable domain in full (rest from reference TRBV19 and TRBJ1-1): DGGITQSPKYLFRKEGQNVTLSCEQNLNHDAMYWYRQDPGQGLRLIYYSQIVNDFQKGDIAEGYSVSREKKESFPLTVTSAQKNPTAFYLCASSDTGSMNTEAFFGQGTRLTVV.